This T cell receptor (beta chain) was recovered during a study of blood T cell repertoires in COVID-19. Study summary: T cells, B-cell-depleted T cells, or PBMCs provided the cDNA or gDNA that served as material.

Only in-frame clones appear in the TCRdb table, and some are missing; sequencing was by immunoSEQ multiplex PCR. Among over 15,000 clones listed, roughly four fifths were seen once. The sequenced material came from peripheral blood. This receptor was taken from a human donor in a cohort sampled during active COVID-19.

This CDR3 is CASSIAHGLAGNEQFF. CDR3 DNA: TGTGCCAGTAGTATAGCCCACGGACTAGCGGGAAACGAGCAGTTCTTC. The V call is TRBV19, the J call TRBJ2-1; TRBD2 aligns across 12 bases. With V trimmed by 1 base and J by 10 bases, 8 bases remained unmatched. The CDR3 is 16 residues long. Germline V gene sequence: CDR1 LNHDA, CDR2 SQIVND (reference sequence).